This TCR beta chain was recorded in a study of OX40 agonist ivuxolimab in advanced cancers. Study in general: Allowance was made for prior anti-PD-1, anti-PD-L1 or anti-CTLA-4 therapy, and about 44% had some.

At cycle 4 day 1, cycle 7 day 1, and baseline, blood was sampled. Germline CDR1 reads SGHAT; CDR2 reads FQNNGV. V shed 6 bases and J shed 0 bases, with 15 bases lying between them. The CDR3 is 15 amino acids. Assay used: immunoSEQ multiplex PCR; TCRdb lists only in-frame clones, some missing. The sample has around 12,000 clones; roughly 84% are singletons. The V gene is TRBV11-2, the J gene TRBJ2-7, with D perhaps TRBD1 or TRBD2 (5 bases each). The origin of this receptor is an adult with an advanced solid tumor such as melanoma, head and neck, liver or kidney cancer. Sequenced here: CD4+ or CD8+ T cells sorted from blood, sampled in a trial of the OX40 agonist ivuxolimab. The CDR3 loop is CASRAGTSASYEQYF. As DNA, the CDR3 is TGTGCCAGCAGGGCAGGGACGTCCGCCTCCTACGAGCAGTACTTC.